These 25 T cell receptor beta chains came from one sample sequenced in a study of blood T cell repertoires in COVID-19. The table came from immunoSEQ multiplex PCR; TCRdb's copy has only in-frame clones and leaves some out. The data contain over 45,000 clones, approximately 90% of them seen just once; the ten biggest clones take up around 7.2%. The sample comprised peripheral blood. The receptor set was obtained from a woman aged 55-69 years with active or convalescent COVID-19.

The rearrangement joins TRBV5-1 to TRBJ2-7, with TRBD2 matching over 10 bases. The germline V gene has CDR1 SGHRS and CDR2 YFSETQ. CDR3 size: 16 residues. V was pared by 0 bases and J by 2 bases, with 5 bases of the junction left unmatched. CDR3 amino acids: CASSLVAAGGPYEQYF. CDR3 coding DNA: TGCGCCAGCAGCTTGGTAGCAGCGGGAGGGCCCTACGAGCAGTACTTC.

The V call is TRBV7-6, the J call TRBJ1-2; D is unclear. The length of the CDR3 is 13 residues. CDR1 and CDR2 from the germline V gene are SGHVS and FNYEAQ. V lost 2 bases and J 1 base, leaving 5 bases between the germline ends. The CDR3 sequence: CASSLQINYGYTF. The DNA for the CDR3 is TGTGCCAGCAGCTTACAGATTAACTATGGCTACACCTTC. Combining the CDR3 with reference TRBV7-6 and TRBJ1-2 gives the whole variable domain GAGVSQSPRYKVTKRGQDVALRCDPISGHVSLYWYRQALGQGPEFLTYFNYEAQQDKSGLPNDRFSAERPEGSISTLTIQRTEQRDSAMYRCASSLQINYGYTFGSGTRLTVV.

The chain is built from TRBV27 and TRBJ2-7; 7 positions match TRBD1. The J segment lost 2 bases and the V segment lost 4 bases, leaving 5 bases of the junction unmatched. The CDR3 has 14 residues. Germline V CDR1 and CDR2: MNHEY, SMNVEV (reference sequence). The CDR3 DNA sequence: TGTGCCAGCAGTTGGCAGGGGGTTGCCTACGAGCAGTACTTC. Its protein is CASSWQGVAYEQYF.

The chain joins TRBV28 to TRBJ2-3; the match to TRBD2 covers 8 bases. V trimming: 2 bases; J trimming: 3 bases; junction bases outside the gene matches: 4. The CDR3 sequence is 15 residues long. From germline, CDR1 is MDHEN and CDR2 SYDVKM. The CDR3 spells CASSLQTSGTDTQYF. The CDR3 DNA reads TGTGCCAGCAGTTTACAAACTAGCGGAACAGATACGCAGTATTTT.

V usage is TRBV3-1 (or the pseudogene TRBV3-2) and J usage is TRBJ2-1, with D perhaps TRBD2 (6 bases). CDR1 and CDR2 from the germline V gene are LGHDT and YNNKEL (reference sequence). The CDR3 contains 13 residues. V lost 4 bases and J 9 bases, leaving 13 bases between the germline ends. The chain's CDR3 is CASSRDFQLEQFF. The DNA for the CDR3 is TGTGCCAGCAGCCGGGACTTCCAACTTGAGCAGTTCTTC.

V and J are TRBV7-9 and TRBJ2-1; TRBD2 might be the D (6 bases). CDR1 and CDR2 from the germline V gene are SEHNR and FQNEAQ (reference sequence). This CDR3 is built from 16 residues. V lost 1 base and J lost 1, with 11 bases in between. The CDR3 loop reads CASSLVGLSSYNEQFF. In DNA, the CDR3 is TGTGCCAGCAGCTTAGTGGGACTTTCTTCCTACAATGAGCAGTTCTTC. The full variable domain, with the rest looked up from reference TRBV7-9 and TRBJ2-1, is DTGVSQNPRHKITKRGQNVTFRCDPISEHNRLYWYRQTLGQGPEFLTYFQNEAQLEKSRLLSDRFSAERPKGSFSTLEIQRTEQGDSAMYLCASSLVGLSSYNEQFFGPGTRLTVL.

The chain is built from TRBV5-4 and TRBJ2-1, with TRBD1 matching 8 bases. Trimming took 0 bases from V and 10 from J; bases not matched to a gene: 12. CDR1 is SGHNT and CDR2 is YYREEE in the germline V gene (reference sequence). This CDR3 is 16 amino acids long. This chain's CDR3 is CASSLGGTGTPREQFF. The DNA for the CDR3 is TGTGCCAGCAGCTTGGGGGGGACAGGTACCCCAAGGGAGCAGTTCTTC.

This chain joins TRBV7-3 and TRBJ2-1; TRBD2 agrees at 9 bases. CDR3 length equals 16 residues. The V segment lost 5 bases and the J segment 5 bases; nucleotides outside the gene matches: 10. Germline lookup yields CDR1 SGHTA and CDR2 FQGTGA. The CDR3 here is CASSPIAGASNNEQFF. In DNA, the CDR3 is TGTGCCAGCAGCCCAATAGCGGGAGCCAGTAACAATGAGCAGTTCTTC.

This clone occurred once. The chain uses TRBV7-9 and TRBJ2-3, with 9 bases aligning to TRBD2. The CDR3 covers 19 residues. Trimming removed 5 bases from V and 1 base from J; junction bases left unmatched: 16. CDR1 is SEHNR and CDR2 is FQNEAQ in the germline V gene (reference sequence). The CDR3 DNA reads as TGTGCCAGCAGCCCTTCAGGGAGGGGTAGCGGGAGACGCACAGATACGCAGTATTTT. Its protein product is CASSPSGRGSGRRTDTQYF.

CDR3 in amino acids: CASSGTEYNEQFF. The DNA for the CDR3 is TGTGCCAGCAGTGGGACTGAATACAATGAGCAGTTCTTC. This chain connects TRBV12-3 or TRBV12-4 to TRBJ2-1, with a possible D match to TRBD2 (6 bases). With 5 bases removed from V and 4 bases from J, the gap between germline ends came to 9 bases. CDR3 length: 13 residues.

The V and J genes are TRBV6-5 and TRBJ1-1; possible D gene TRBD1, 6 bases. Per the germline V gene, CDR1 is MNHEY and CDR2 is SVGAGI. The germline V and J ends were trimmed by 7 bases and 12 bases, with 21 bases remaining between them. This CDR3 is 13 amino acids long. The CDR3 here is CASTPPGETGTFF. DNA of the CDR3: TGTGCCAGCACCCCCCCAGGGGAGACGGGAACTTTCTTT.

The V and J genes are TRBV5-1 and TRBJ1-6; tentatively, D is TRBD1 (6 bases). With 4 bases removed from V and 7 bases from J, the gap between germline ends came to 12 bases. The CDR3 is 14 amino acids. Per germline, CDR1 SGHRS and CDR2 YFSETQ. CDR3 DNA sequence: TGCGCCAGCAGCACCGGACAGTCAAATTCACCCCTCCACTTT. This encodes CASSTGQSNSPLHF.

The genes are TRBV30 and TRBJ1-2, with D possibly matching TRBD1 (5 bases). This CDR3 region has 13 residues. The germline V gene encodes CDR1 GTSNPN and CDR2 SVGIG (reference sequence). V was trimmed by 8 bases and J by 2 bases, leaving 15 bases between them. CDR3 sequence: CAAGGGSNYGYTF. In nucleotides, the CDR3 is TGTGCCGCCGGGGGGGGATCGAACTATGGCTACACCTTC. Complete variable domain (other parts from reference TRBV30 and TRBJ1-2): SQTIHQWPATLVQPVGSPLSLECTVEGTSNPNLYWYRQAAGRGLQLLFYSVGIGQISSEVPQNLSASRPQDRQFILSSKKLLLSDSGFYLCAAGGGSNYGYTFGSGTRLTVV.

This chain uses TRBV7-9 with TRBJ1-4; 9 bases are shared with TRBD1. Per the germline V gene, CDR1 is SEHNR and CDR2 is FQNEAQ (reference sequence). The trim removed 6 bases at V and 6 bases at J, leaving 5 bases unmatched. The CDR3 consists of 14 residues. The CDR3 protein is CASSLGQGDEKLFF. In nucleotides, the CDR3 is TGTGCCAGCAGTCTGGGACAGGGCGATGAAAAACTGTTTTTT.

The chain has TRBV18 and TRBJ1-1; TRBD1 matches at 8 bases. This CDR3 region has 15 residues. Germline values: CDR1 KGHSH, CDR2 LQKENI. Trimming took 2 bases from V and 5 from J; bases not matched to a gene: 7. The CDR3 DNA is TGTGCCAGCTCACCAGGTCTCCAGGGGGCAACTGAAGCTTTCTTT. It codes for CASSPGLQGATEAFF. Together with reference TRBV18 and TRBJ1-1, the CDR3 gives the full variable domain: NAGVMQNPRHLVRRRGQEARLRCSPMKGHSHVYWYRQLPEEGLKFMVYLQKENIIDESGMPKERFSAEFPKEGPSILRIQQVVRGDSAAYFCASSPGLQGATEAFFGQGTRLTVV.

This chain joins TRBV11-1 and TRBJ2-1, with D possibly matching TRBD1 (5 bases). Trimming left V 7 bases short and J 8 bases short, with 15 bases between. The CDR3 has 13 residues. Germline CDR1 and CDR2: SGHAT and FQDESV (reference sequence). The DNA of the CDR3 is TGTGCCAGCACCGCCCAAGGGGTGGATGAGCAGTTCTTC. It is translated as CASTAQGVDEQFF. Combining the CDR3 with reference TRBV11-1 and TRBJ2-1 gives the whole variable domain EAEVAQSPRYKITEKSQAVAFWCDPISGHATLYWYRQILGQGPELLVQFQDESVVDDSQLPKDRFSAERLKGVDSTLKIQPAELGDSAMYLCASTAQGVDEQFFGPGTRLTVL.

The V gene is TRBV28, the J gene TRBJ2-3; a possible D gene is TRBD2 (6 bases). Germline CDR1 is MDHEN and CDR2 is SYDVKM. Trimming took 11 bases from V and 1 from J, leaving 13 bases between them. This CDR3 is 13 amino acids long. CDR3 bases: TGTGCCGTCCCGGGGGTGGGCACAGATACGCAGTATTTT. Residues: CAVPGVGTDTQYF. The full variable domain, with the rest looked up from reference TRBV28 and TRBJ2-3, is DVKVTQSSRYLVKRTGEKVFLECVQDMDHENMFWYRQDPGLGLRLIYFSYDVKMKEKGDIPEGYSVSREKKERFSLILESASTNQTSMYLCAVPGVGTDTQYFGPGTRLTVL.

This chain links TRBV27 with TRBJ2-1, with a possible D match to TRBD2 (6 bases). Germline CDR1 reads MNHEY; CDR2 reads SMNVEV (reference sequence). CDR3 size: 14 residues. V shed 10 bases and J shed 6 bases, with 19 bases lying between them. The CDR3 sequence is CATSDVLRGNEQFF. DNA for the CDR3: TGTGCCACCTCCGACGTTTTGCGGGGCAATGAGCAGTTCTTC.

The chain uses TRBV15 and TRBJ1-1; possibly TRBD1 for D (6 bases). Trimming cost V 0 bases and J 6 bases, with 14 bases left between them. The germline V gene has CDR1 LNHNV and CDR2 YYDKDF (reference sequence). The CDR3 spans 15 residues. CDR3 DNA: TGTGCCACCAGCAGAGATATCGTACAGGGTCCTGAAGCTTTCTTT. This gives the protein CATSRDIVQGPEAFF.

This clone is a singleton in its sample. The gene calls are TRBV4-1 and TRBJ2-3, with D possibly being TRBD1 (6 bases). V lost 4 bases and J lost 4, with 18 bases in between. Per germline, CDR1 MGHRA and CDR2 YSYEKL. There are 16 residues in the CDR3. CDR3 nucleotides: TGCGCCAGCAGCCGAGGGGACCAGGGGTTCGCAGATACGCAGTATTTT. It yields the protein CASSRGDQGFADTQYF.

The CDR3 DNA reads as TGTGCCAGCAGTTGGACTAGCGGGAGCGGGGAGCAGTTCTTC. Translation: CASSWTSGSGEQFF. This rearrangement joins TRBV7-9 to TRBJ2-1; the match to TRBD2 covers 13 bases. V trimming: 6 bases; J trimming: 10 bases; junction bases outside the gene matches: 6. The V gene's germline CDR1 is SEHNR and CDR2 FQNEAQ (reference sequence). This CDR3 contains 14 residues.

The V call is TRBV28, the J call TRBJ1-3, with D possibly being TRBD1 (5 bases). V was cut by 2 bases and J by 0 bases, with 8 bases left in between. The CDR3 spans 15 residues. Germline lookup yields CDR1 MDHEN and CDR2 SYDVKM. The CDR3 loop is CASSLGAASGNTIYF. For the CDR3, the DNA is TGTGCCAGCAGTTTAGGGGCCGCCTCTGGAAACACCATATATTTT.

The CDR3 here is CASSEAIAPGGNTEAFF. CDR3 nucleotide sequence: TGTGCCAGCAGTGAGGCGATCGCTCCCGGGGGGAACACTGAAGCTTTCTTT. This sequence joins TRBV6-1 and TRBJ1-1; D possibly corresponds to TRBD1 (5 bases). V gave up 3 bases and J gave up 1 base, with 18 bases separating them. The CDR3 contains 17 residues. Germline CDR1 reads MNHNS; CDR2 reads SASEGT.

The chain is built from TRBV24-1 and TRBJ2-7; D uncertain. Germline V gene lookup returns CDR1 KGHDR and CDR2 SFDVKD. This CDR3 has 11 residues. V lost 1 base, J lost 5 bases, and 2 bases lay in between. DNA of the CDR3: TGTGCCACCAGTGATTTTAACGAGCAGTACTTC. The encoded protein is CATSDFNEQYF.

V usage is TRBV9 and J usage is TRBJ2-7; no clear D gene. Trimming shortened V by 2 bases and J by 3 bases, and 12 bases separated the two germline ends. CDR1 and CDR2 from the germline V gene are SGDLS and YYNGEE. This CDR3 comprises 14 residues. The CDR3, as DNA: TGTGCCAGCAGCGTGGGCGCTGCACTCTACGAGCAGTACTTC. It codes for CASSVGAALYEQYF.